What follows are 16 T cell receptor beta chains derived from one specimen sequenced in a study of glioma-infiltrating T cells. The iRepertoire nested amplicon-rescue multiplex PCR amplified TCR alpha and beta CDR3s from RNA. MiXCR, run by TCRdb on the multiplex PCR reads, gives a single entry per CDR3 protein. This table has some 130,000 distinct CDR3 sequences, around 25% appearing once. Sequencing was done on a sample of glioma tissue, nonneoplastic brain tissue, or PBMCs (not recorded which). The receptors were gathered from a human donor with low-grade glioma or glioblastoma, undergoing nonglioma brain surgery, or in good health (not recorded which).

In DNA, the CDR3 is TGTGCCAGCAGTTTATTGGGCGGGGGGGCCAAAAACATTCAGTACTTC. The encoded protein is CASSLLGGGAKNIQYF. The chain recombines TRBV27 with TRBJ2-4; 8 bases are shared with TRBD2. Germline lookup yields CDR1 MNHEY and CDR2 SMNVEV (reference sequence). The CDR3 loop spans 16 amino acids. The V and J ends lost 1 base and 1 base, in that order; junction bases with no gene match: 3.

This clonotype has a count of ten or more. The rearrangement uses TRBV6-1 and TRBJ2-7; 9 bases agree with TRBD2. CDR3 length: 16 amino acids. Looked up from germline, CDR1 is MNHNS and CDR2 is SASEGT. With V trimmed by 2 bases and J by 3 bases, 8 bases remained unmatched. The CDR3 here is CASSEPLSGGLYEQYV. Here the CDR3 DNA reads TGTGCCAGCAGTGAACCGCTTAGCGGGGGACTCTACGAGCAGTACGTC.

The sample holds a few counts of this clonotype. J is TRBJ2-1 and V is TRBV7-2; D is uncertain. V was cut by 3 bases and J by 7 bases, with 7 bases left in between. Germline CDR1 is SGHTA and CDR2 is FQGNSA. This CDR3 contains 12 residues. The CDR3 sequence is CASSFVRNEQFF. The CDR3 DNA reads as TGTGCCAGCAGCTTTGTTCGGAATGAGCAGTTCTTC.

Note on this clonotype: The junction does not match germline at one end; this may be a read error. V is TRBV6-1 and J is TRBJ2-1; a possible D gene is TRBD2 (6 bases). The CDR3 has 16 residues. The germline V gene encodes CDR1 MNHNS and CDR2 SASEGT. The CDR3 loop is CASSWDLVVSYNEQSF. The CDR3 DNA reads as TGTGCCAGCAGCTGGGACTTAGTAGTTTCCTACAATGAGCAGTCCTTC.

By sample fraction, this clonotype is medium-sized. The gene calls are TRBV6-1 and TRBJ2-1; TRBD1 aligns across 8 bases. This CDR3 has 13 residues. Germline CDR1 is MNHNS and CDR2 is SASEGT. The trim removed 5 bases at V and 5 bases at J, leaving 2 bases unmatched. The CDR3 DNA reads TGTGCCAGCAGTTTGACAGGGGACAATGAGCAGTTCTTC. Its protein product is CASSLTGDNEQFF.

The chain links TRBV7-9 to TRBJ2-1; D uncertain. The CDR3 loop spans 16 amino acids. Germline loops: CDR1 SEHNR, CDR2 FQNEAQ (reference sequence). Trimming cost V 5 bases and J 1 base, with 15 bases left between them. The chain's CDR3 is CASSADQAPSYNEQFF. Written as DNA, the CDR3 is TGTGCCAGCAGCGCAGATCAAGCGCCATCCTACAATGAGCAGTTCTTC.

In this sample, this clonotype turned up a few times. The chain couples TRBV11-2 to TRBJ2-7; D not resolved. With 3 bases removed from V and 5 bases from J, the gap between germline ends came to 20 bases. This CDR3 has 16 residues. Germline loops: CDR1 SGHAT, CDR2 FQNNGV. The DNA for the CDR3 is TGTGCCAGCAGCTTTTCAGGTTTCGGCCTAATCGACGAGCAGTACGTC. This codes for CASSFSGFGLIDEQYV.

In nucleotides, the CDR3 is TGTGCCAGCAGCCCTACGGCAGGGGGCAAGACCCAGCATTTT. Its protein product is CASSPTAGGKTQHF. The rearrangement uses TRBV7-3 and TRBJ1-5; 8 nucleotides line up with TRBD1. V trimming: 5 bases; J trimming: 11 bases; junction bases outside the gene matches: 11. This CDR3 is 14 amino acids long. CDR1 is SGHTA and CDR2 is FQGTGA in the germline V gene.

This chain connects TRBV24-1 to TRBJ1-1, with a weak D call TRBD1 (5 bases). The germline CDR1 and CDR2 sequences are KGHDR and SFDVKD. The CDR3 is 12 residues long. The CDR3 spells CANRGLNTEAFF. CDR3 DNA: TGTGCGAATAGGGGTTTGAACACTGAAGCTTTCTTT.

This clonotype was recorded at least ten times. The chain employs TRBV20-1 and TRBJ2-7; D gene ambiguous. From germline, CDR1 is DFQATT and CDR2 SNEGSKA (reference sequence). The CDR3 length is 11 residues. V shed 3 bases and J shed 4 bases, with 7 bases lying between them. The CDR3: CSASGGYEQYV. Written as DNA, the CDR3 is TGCAGTGCTAGCGGTGGTTACGAGCAGTACGTC.

CDR3 nucleotide sequence: TGTGCCAGCTCACCCCTGGGGACTAGCCACAATGAGCAGTTCTTC. Amino acids: CASSPLGTSHNEQFF. The chain couples TRBV18 to TRBJ2-1, with 9 positions matching TRBD2. CDR1 KGHSH and CDR2 LQKENI come from the germline V gene. With 3 bases clipped from V and 5 bases from J, the junction kept 5 bases outside the gene matches. The CDR3 spans 15 residues. Looking up the rest from reference TRBV18 and TRBJ2-1 gives the full variable domain: NAGVMQNPRHLVRRRGQEARLRCSPMKGHSHVYWYRQLPEEGLKFMVYLQKENIIDESGMPKERFSAEFPKEGPSILRIQQVVRGDSAAYFCASSPLGTSHNEQFFGPGTRLTVL.

The chain is built from TRBV5-1 and TRBJ2-1; no firm D call. Germline lookup yields CDR1 SGHRS and CDR2 YFSETQ. The CDR3 covers 14 residues. V lost 3 bases to trimming and J lost 8 bases, with 15 bases between them. The CDR3 spells CASSSIRAQDEQFF. The CDR3 DNA reads TGCGCCAGCAGCTCAATTAGAGCCCAGGATGAGCAGTTCTTC.

Worth noting for this clonotype: A junction boundary mismatches the germline segment, possibly from a read error. The chain couples TRBV7-2 to TRBJ2-3; possibly TRBD1 for D (6 bases). Germline CDR1 and CDR2: SGHTA and FQGNSA. The CDR3 consists of 15 residues. CDR3 in DNA: TGTGCCAGCAGCCCGGACAGAGAGAACACAGATATGCAGTATTTT. This sequence encodes CASSPDRENTDMQYF.

This clonotype was recorded many times. The CDR3: CASSSRAPMNTEAFF. CDR3 coding DNA: TGTGCCAGCAGTTCCAGGGCCCCGATGAACACTGAAGCTTTCTTT. The V gene is TRBV6-1, the J gene TRBJ1-1, with TRBD1 as a possible D gene (5 bases). Germline assignment: CDR1 MNHNS and CDR2 SASEGT. V was trimmed by 5 bases and J by 0 bases, leaving 13 bases between them. The CDR3 is 15 residues long.

This clonotype was counted only a few times. This chain connects TRBV20-1 to TRBJ1-1; D may be TRBD1 (6 bases). In germline, CDR1 is DFQATT, CDR2 SNEGSKA (reference sequence). Trimming left V 0 bases short and J 1 base short, with 9 bases between. The CDR3 is made up of 14 amino acids. DNA of the CDR3: TGCAGTGCTAGAGACTGGGGGGCGAACACTGAAGCTTTCTTT. Its protein product is CSARDWGANTEAFF.

This clonotype turned up a few times. The chain has TRBV10-1 and TRBJ2-1; D remains ambiguous. Trimming took 2 bases from V and 5 from J, leaving 7 bases between them. The CDR3 length is 13 residues. Germline V gives CDR1 WNHNN, CDR2 SYGVQD (reference sequence). The CDR3, as DNA: TGCGCCAGCAGTGAGACTTTGAACAATGAGCAGTTCTTC. Translating it yields CASSETLNNEQFF.